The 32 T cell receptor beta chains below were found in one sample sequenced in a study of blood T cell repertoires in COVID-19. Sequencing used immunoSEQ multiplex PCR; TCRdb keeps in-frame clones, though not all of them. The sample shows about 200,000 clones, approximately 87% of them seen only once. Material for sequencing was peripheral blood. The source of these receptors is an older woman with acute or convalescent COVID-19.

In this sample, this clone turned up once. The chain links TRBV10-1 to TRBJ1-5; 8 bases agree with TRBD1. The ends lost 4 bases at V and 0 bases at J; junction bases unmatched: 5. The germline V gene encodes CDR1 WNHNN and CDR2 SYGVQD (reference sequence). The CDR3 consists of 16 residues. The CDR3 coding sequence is TGCGCCAGCAGTGCAGGCGACAGGGGTAGCAATCAGCCCCAGCATTTT. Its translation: CASSAGDRGSNQPQHF.

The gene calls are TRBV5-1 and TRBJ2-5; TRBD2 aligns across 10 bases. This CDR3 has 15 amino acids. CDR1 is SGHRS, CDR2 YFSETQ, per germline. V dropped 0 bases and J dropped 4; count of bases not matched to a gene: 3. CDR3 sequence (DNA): TGCGCCAGCAGCTTGGGGCTAGCGGGAGTAGAGACCCAGTACTTC. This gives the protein CASSLGLAGVETQYF. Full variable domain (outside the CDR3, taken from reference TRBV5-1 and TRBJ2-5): KAGVTQTPRYLIKTRGQQVTLSCSPISGHRSVSWYQQTPGQGLQFLFEYFSETQRNKGNFPGRFSGRQFSNSRSEMNVSTLELGDSALYLCASSLGLAGVETQYFGPGTRLLVL.

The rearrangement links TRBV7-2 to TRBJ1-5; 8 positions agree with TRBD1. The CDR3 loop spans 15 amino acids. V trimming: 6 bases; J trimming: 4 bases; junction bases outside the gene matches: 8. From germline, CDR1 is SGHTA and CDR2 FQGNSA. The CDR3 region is CASRSDRALNQPQHF. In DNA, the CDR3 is TGTGCCAGCAGATCGGACAGGGCCCTAAATCAGCCCCAGCATTTT.

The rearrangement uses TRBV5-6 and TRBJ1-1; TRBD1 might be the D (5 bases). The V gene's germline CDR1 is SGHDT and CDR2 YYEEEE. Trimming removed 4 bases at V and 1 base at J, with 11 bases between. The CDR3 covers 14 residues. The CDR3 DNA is TGTGCCAGCAGCCGAAGACAGTCGAACACTGAAGCTTTCTTT. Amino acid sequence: CASSRRQSNTEAFF.

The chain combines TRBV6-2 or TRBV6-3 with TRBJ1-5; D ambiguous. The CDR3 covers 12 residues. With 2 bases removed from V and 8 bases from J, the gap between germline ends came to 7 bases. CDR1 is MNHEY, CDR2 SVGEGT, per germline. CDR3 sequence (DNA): TGTGCCAGCAGTTACGAGAGTAAGCCCCAGCATTTT. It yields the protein CASSYESKPQHF.

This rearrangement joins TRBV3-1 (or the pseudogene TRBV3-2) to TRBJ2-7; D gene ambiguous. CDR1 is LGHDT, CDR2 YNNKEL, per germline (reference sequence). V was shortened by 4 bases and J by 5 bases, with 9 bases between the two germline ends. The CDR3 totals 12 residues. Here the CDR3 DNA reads TGTGCCAGCAGCCTAAGACACCACGAGCAGTACTTC. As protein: CASSLRHHEQYF.

The CDR3: CATGDRAVNQPQHF. The CDR3, as DNA: TGTGCCACGGGGGACAGGGCGGTCAATCAGCCCCAGCATTTT. The chain uses TRBV19 and TRBJ1-5; TRBD1 matches 9 bases. Trimming cost V 10 bases and J 3 bases; bases outside gene matches: 7. Germline V gene sequence: CDR1 LNHDA, CDR2 SQIVND (reference sequence). The CDR3 totals 14 residues.

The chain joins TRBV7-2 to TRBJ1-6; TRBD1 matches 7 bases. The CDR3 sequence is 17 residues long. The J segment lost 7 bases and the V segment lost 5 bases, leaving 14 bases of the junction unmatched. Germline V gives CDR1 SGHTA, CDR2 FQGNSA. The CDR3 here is CASSPEGRRDSNSPLHF. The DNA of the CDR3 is TGTGCCAGCAGCCCAGAAGGTCGCCGGGACAGCAATTCACCCCTCCACTTT.

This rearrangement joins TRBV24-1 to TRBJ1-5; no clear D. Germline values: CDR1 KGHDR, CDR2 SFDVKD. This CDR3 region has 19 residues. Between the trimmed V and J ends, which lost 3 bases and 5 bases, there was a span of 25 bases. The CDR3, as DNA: TGTGCCACCAGTGATATCAGGACTGACTTTGGGCTTTGGGATCAGCCCCAGCATTTT. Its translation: CATSDIRTDFGLWDQPQHF.

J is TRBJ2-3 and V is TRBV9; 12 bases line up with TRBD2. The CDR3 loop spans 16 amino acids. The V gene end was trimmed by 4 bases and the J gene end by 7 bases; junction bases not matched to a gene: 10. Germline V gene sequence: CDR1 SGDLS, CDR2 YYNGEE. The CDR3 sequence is CASSTDLAGGRHTQYF. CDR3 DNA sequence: TGTGCCAGCAGCACTGATCTAGCGGGGGGGCGACATACGCAGTATTTT.

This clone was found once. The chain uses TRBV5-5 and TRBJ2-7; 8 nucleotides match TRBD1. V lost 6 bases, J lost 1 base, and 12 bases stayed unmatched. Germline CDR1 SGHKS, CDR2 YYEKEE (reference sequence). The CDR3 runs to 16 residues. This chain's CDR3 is CASTHPGTGRSYEQYF. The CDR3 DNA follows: TGTGCCAGCACCCATCCCGGGACAGGTCGATCCTACGAGCAGTACTTC.

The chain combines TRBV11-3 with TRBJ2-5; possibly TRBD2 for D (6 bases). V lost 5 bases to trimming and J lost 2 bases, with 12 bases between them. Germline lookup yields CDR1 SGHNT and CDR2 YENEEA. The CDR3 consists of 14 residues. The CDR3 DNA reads TGTGCCAGCAGCCTTGGGGCGGGACAAGAGACCCAGTACTTC. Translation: CASSLGAGQETQYF. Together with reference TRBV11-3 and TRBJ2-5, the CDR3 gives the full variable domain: EAGVVQSPRYKIIEKKQPVAFWCNPISGHNTLYWYLQNLGQGPELLIRYENEEAVDDSQLPKDRFSAERLKGVDSTLKIQPAELGDSAVYLCASSLGAGQETQYFGPGTRLLVL.

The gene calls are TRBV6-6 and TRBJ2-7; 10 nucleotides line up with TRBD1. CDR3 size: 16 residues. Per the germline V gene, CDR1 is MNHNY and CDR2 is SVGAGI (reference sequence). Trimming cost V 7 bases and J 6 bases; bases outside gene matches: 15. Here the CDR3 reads CASTPVGGQGLSEQYF. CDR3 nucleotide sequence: TGTGCCAGCACCCCCGTAGGGGGACAGGGGCTATCCGAGCAGTACTTC.

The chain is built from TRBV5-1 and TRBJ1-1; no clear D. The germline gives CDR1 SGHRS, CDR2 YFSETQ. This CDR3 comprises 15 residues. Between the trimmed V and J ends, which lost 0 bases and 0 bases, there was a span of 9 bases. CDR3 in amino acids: CASSLGASMNTEAFF. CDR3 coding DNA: TGCGCCAGCAGCTTGGGGGCCAGCATGAACACTGAAGCTTTCTTT.

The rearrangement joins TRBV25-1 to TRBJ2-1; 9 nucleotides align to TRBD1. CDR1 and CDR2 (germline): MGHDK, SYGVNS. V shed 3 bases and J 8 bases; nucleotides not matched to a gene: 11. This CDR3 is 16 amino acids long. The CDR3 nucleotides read TGTGCCAGCAGTGACCTGGGACAGGGCTTCGCCCATGAGCAGTTCTTC. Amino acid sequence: CASSDLGQGFAHEQFF.

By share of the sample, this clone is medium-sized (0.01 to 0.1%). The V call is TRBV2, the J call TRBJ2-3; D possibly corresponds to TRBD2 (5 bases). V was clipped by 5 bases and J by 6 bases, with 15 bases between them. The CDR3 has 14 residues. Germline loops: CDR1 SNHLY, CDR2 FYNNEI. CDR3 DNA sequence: TGTGCCAGCAGTTGGCTAGACATAGCGGATACGCAGTATTTT. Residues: CASSWLDIADTQYF.

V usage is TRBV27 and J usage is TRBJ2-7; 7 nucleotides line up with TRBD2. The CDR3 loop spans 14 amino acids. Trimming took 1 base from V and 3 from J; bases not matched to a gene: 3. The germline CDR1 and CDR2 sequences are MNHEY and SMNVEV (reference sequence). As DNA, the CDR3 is TGTGCCAGCAGTTTATTTCCTAGCGGCTACGAGCAGTACTTC. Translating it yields CASSLFPSGYEQYF.

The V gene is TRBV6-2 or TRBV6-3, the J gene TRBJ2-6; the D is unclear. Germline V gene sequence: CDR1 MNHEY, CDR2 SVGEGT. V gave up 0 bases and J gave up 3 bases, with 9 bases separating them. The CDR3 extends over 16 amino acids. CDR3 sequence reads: CASSYSAGFGANVLTF. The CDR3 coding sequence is TGTGCCAGCAGTTACTCGGCAGGATTTGGGGCCAACGTCCTGACTTTC.

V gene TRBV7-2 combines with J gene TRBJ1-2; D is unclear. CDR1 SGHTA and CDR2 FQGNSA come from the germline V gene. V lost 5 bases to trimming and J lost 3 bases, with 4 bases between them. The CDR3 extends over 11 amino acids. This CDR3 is CASSRDYGYTF. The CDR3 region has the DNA TGTGCCAGCAGCCGCGACTATGGCTACACCTTC.

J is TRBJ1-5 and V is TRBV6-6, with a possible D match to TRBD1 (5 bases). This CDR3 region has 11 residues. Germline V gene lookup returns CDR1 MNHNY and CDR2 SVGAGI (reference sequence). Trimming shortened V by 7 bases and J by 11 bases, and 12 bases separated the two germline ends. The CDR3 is CASTSAGAQHF. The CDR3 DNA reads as TGTGCCAGCACTTCAGCGGGGGCCCAGCATTTT.

CDR3 amino acids: CASSLTGSNQPQHF. The CDR3 DNA is TGTGCCAGCAGTCTTACAGGGAGTAATCAGCCCCAGCATTTT. The chain uses TRBV28 and TRBJ1-5; maybe TRBD1 (6 bases). V gave up 5 bases and J gave up 4 bases, with 12 bases separating them. This CDR3 region has 14 residues. CDR1 and CDR2 from the germline V gene are MDHEN and SYDVKM.

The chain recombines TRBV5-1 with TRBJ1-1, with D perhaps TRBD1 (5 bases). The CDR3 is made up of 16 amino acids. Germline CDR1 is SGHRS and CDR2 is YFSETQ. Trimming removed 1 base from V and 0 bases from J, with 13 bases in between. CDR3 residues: CASSLRVDSLNTEAFF. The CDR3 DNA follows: TGCGCCAGCAGCTTGAGGGTTGACAGTTTGAACACTGAAGCTTTCTTT.

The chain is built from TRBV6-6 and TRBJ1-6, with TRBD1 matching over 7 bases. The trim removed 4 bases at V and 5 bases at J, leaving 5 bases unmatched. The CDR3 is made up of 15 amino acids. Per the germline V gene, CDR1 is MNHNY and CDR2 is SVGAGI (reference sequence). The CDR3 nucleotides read TGTGCCAGCAGTTCTGCCGGGACAGATAATTCACCCCTCCACTTT. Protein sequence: CASSSAGTDNSPLHF.

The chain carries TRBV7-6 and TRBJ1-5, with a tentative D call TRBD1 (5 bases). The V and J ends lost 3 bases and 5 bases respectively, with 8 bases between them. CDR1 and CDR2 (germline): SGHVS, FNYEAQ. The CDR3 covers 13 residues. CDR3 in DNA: TGTGCCAGCAGCTTGGGACTGGATCAGCCCCAGCATTTT. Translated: CASSLGLDQPQHF.

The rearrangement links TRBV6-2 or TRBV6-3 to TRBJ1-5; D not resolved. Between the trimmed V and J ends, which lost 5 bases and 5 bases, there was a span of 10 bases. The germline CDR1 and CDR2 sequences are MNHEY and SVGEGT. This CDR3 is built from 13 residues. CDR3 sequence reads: CASSVPDYQPQHF. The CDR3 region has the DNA TGTGCCAGCAGTGTACCGGACTATCAGCCCCAGCATTTT.

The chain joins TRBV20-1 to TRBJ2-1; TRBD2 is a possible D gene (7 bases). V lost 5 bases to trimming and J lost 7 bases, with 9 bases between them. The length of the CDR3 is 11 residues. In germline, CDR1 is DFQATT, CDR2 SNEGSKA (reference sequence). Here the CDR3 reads CSAEGGNEQFF. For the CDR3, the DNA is TGCAGTGCTGAGGGGGGGAATGAGCAGTTCTTC.

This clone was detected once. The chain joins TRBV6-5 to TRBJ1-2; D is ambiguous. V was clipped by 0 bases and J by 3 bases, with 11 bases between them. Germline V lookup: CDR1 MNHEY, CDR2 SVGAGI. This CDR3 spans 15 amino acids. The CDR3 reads CASSYSTGNHYGYTF. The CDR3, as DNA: TGTGCCAGCAGTTACTCGACGGGGAACCACTATGGCTACACCTTC.

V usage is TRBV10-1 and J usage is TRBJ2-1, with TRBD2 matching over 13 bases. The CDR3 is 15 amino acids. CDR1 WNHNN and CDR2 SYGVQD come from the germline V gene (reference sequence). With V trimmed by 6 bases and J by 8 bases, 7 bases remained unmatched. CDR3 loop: CASRAGLAGIDEQFF. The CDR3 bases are TGCGCCAGCAGAGCGGGACTAGCGGGAATCGATGAGCAGTTCTTC.

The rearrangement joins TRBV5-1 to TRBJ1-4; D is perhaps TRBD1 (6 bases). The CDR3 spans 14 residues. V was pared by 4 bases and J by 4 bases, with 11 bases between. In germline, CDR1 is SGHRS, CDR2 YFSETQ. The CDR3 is CASSPQGYNEKLFF. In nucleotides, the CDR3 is TGCGCCAGCAGCCCACAGGGATATAATGAAAAACTGTTTTTT. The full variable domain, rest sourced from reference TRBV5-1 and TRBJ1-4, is KAGVTQTPRYLIKTRGQQVTLSCSPISGHRSVSWYQQTPGQGLQFLFEYFSETQRNKGNFPGRFSGRQFSNSRSEMNVSTLELGDSALYLCASSPQGYNEKLFFGSGTQLSVL.

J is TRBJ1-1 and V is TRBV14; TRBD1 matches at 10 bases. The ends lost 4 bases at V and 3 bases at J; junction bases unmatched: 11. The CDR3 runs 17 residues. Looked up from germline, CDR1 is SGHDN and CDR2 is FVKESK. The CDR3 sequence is CASSLLLRDRGDTEAFF. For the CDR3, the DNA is TGTGCCAGCAGCCTTCTCCTAAGGGACAGGGGAGACACTGAAGCTTTCTTT.

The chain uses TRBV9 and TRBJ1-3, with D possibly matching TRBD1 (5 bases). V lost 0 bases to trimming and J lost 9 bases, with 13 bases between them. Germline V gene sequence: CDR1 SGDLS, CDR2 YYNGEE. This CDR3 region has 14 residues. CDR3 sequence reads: CASSVESAGGTIYF. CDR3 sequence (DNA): TGTGCCAGCAGCGTAGAGTCGGCCGGGGGCACCATATATTTT.

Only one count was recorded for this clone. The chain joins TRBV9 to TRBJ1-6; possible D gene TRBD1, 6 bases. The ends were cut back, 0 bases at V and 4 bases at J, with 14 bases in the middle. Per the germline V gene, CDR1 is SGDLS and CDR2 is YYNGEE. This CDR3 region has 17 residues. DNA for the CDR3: TGTGCCAGCAGCGTAGAAGGACAGCCCGTTTATAATTCACCCCTCCACTTT. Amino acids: CASSVEGQPVYNSPLHF.